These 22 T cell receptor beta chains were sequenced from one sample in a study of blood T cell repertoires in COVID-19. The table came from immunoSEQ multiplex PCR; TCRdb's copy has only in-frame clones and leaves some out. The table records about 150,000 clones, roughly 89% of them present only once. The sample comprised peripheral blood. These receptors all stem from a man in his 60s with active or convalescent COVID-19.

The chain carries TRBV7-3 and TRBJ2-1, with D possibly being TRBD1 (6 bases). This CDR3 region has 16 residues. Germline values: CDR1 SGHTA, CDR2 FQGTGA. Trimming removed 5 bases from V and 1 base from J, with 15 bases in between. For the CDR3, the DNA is TGTGCCAGCAGCCCCTTAACAGGGATTTCCTACAATGAGCAGTTCTTC. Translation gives CASSPLTGISYNEQFF.

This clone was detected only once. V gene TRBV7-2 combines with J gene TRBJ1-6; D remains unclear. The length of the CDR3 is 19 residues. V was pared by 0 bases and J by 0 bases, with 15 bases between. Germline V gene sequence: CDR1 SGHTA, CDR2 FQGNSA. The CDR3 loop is CASSLAGWEESSYNSPLHF. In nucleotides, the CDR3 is TGTGCCAGCAGCTTAGCTGGGTGGGAGGAGAGCTCCTATAATTCACCCCTCCACTTT.

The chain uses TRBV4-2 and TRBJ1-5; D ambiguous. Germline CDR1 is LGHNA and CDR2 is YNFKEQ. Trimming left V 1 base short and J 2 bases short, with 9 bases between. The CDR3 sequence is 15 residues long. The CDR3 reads CASSQGGPGNQPQHF. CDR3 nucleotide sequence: TGTGCCAGCAGCCAAGGAGGGCCAGGCAATCAGCCCCAGCATTTT.

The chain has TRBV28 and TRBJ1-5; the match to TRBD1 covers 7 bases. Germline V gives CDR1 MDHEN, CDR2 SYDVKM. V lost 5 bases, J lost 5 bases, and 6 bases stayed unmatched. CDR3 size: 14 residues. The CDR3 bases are TGTGCCAGCAGTCTCGACAGGGTTTATCAGCCCCAGCATTTT. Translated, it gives CASSLDRVYQPQHF.

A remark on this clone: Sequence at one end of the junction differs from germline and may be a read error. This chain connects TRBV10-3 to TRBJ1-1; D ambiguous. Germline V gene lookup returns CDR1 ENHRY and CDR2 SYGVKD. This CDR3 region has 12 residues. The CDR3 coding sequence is TGTGCCATCAGTGAGTTAAGAAGTGAGGCGCGCTTT. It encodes CAISELRSEARF.

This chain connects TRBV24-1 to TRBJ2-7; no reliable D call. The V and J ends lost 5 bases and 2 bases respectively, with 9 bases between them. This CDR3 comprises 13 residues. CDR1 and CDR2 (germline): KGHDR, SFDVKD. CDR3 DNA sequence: TGTGCCACCAGTGGGCCAGGCGCCTACGAGCAGTACTTC. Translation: CATSGPGAYEQYF.

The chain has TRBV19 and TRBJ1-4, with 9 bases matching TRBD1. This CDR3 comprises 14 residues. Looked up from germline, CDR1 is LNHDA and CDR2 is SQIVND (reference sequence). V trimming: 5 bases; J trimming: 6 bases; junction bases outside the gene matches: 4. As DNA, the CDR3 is TGTGCCAGTAGTTCCCGGGACAGGGATGAAAAACTGTTTTTT. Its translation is CASSSRDRDEKLFF.

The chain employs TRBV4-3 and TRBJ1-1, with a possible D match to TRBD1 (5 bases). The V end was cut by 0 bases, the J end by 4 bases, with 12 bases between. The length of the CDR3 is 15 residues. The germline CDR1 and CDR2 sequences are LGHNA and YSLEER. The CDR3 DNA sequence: TGCGCCAGCAGCCAAGACCCAGGGAACCCCACTGAAGCTTTCTTT. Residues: CASSQDPGNPTEAFF.

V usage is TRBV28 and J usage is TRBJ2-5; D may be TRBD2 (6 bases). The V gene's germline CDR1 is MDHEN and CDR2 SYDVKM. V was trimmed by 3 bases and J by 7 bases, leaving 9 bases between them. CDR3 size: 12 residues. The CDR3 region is CASSFEGGTQYF. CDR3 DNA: TGTGCCAGCAGTTTTGAGGGAGGGACCCAGTACTTC.

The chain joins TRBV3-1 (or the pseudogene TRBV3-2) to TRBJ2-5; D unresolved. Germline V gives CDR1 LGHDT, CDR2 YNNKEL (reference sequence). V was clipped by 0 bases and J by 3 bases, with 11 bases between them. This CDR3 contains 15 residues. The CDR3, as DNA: TGTGCCAGCAGCCAAGATGCCAGGTCCGAAGAGACCCAGTACTTC. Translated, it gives CASSQDARSEETQYF.

The CDR3 DNA sequence: TGTGCCAGCTCACTCGGGACAGGGACCAACACTGAAGCTTTCTTT. Protein product: CASSLGTGTNTEAFF. The chain couples TRBV18 to TRBJ1-1, with TRBD1 matching 9 bases. The CDR3 extends over 15 amino acids. V lost 4 bases to trimming and J lost 2 bases; unmatched junction nucleotides: 5. Germline lookup yields CDR1 KGHSH and CDR2 LQKENI.

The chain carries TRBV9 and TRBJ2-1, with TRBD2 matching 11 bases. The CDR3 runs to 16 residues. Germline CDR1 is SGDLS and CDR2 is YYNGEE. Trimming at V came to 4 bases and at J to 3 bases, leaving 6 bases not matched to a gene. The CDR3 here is CASSLASGGNYNEQFF. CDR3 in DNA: TGTGCCAGCAGCCTGGCTAGCGGGGGGAACTACAATGAGCAGTTCTTC.

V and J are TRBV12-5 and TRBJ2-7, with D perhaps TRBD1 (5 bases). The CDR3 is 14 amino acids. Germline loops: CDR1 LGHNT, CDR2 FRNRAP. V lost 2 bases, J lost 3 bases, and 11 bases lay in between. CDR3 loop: CASGLHDRDYEQYF. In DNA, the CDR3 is TGTGCTAGTGGTTTGCATGACAGAGACTACGAGCAGTACTTC.

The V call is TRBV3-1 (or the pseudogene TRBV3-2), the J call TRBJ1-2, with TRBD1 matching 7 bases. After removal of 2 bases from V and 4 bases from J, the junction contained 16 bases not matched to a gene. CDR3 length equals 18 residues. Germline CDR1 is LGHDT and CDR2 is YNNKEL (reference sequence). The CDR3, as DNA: TGTGCCAGCAGCCAAAAGGGGGACAGCCTAAGGGGGCCCTATGGCTACACCTTC. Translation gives CASSQKGDSLRGPYGYTF.

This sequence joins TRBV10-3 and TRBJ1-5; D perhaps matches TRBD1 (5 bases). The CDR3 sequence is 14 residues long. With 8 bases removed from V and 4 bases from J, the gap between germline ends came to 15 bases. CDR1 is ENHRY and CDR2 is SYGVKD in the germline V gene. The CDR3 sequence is CAIARGADNQPQHF. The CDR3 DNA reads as TGTGCCATCGCAAGGGGCGCTGATAATCAGCCCCAGCATTTT.

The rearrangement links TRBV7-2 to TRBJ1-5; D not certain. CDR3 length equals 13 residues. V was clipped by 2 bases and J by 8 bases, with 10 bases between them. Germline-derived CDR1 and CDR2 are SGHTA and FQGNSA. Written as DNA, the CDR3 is TGTGCCAGCAGCTTACAGAGGGATAAGCCCCAGCATTTT. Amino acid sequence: CASSLQRDKPQHF.

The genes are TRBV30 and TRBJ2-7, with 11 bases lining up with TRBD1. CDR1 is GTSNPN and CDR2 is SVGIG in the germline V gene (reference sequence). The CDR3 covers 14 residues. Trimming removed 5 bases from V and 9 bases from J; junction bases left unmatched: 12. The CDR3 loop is CAWGTGTGGRLQYF. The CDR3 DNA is TGTGCCTGGGGAACCGGGACAGGGGGAAGGTTGCAGTACTTC.

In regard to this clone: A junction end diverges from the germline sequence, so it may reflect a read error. The CDR3 sequence: CASSPRGIDYGYTF. In DNA, the CDR3 is TGTGCCAGCTCCCCACGAGGTATCGACTATGGCTACACCTTC. The V call is TRBV18, the J call TRBJ1-2; D ambiguous. The CDR3 runs 14 residues. Germline lookup yields CDR1 KGHSH and CDR2 LQKENI.

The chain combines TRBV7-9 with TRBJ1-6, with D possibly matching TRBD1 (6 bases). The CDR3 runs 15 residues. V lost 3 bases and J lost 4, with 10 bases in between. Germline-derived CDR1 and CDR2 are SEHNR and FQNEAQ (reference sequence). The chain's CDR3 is CASSFRDIYNSPLHF. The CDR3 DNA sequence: TGTGCCAGCAGCTTCCGGGACATTTATAATTCACCCCTCCACTTT. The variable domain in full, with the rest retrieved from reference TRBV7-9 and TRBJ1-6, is DTGVSQNPRHKITKRGQNVTFRCDPISEHNRLYWYRQTLGQGPEFLTYFQNEAQLEKSRLLSDRFSAERPKGSFSTLEIQRTEQGDSAMYLCASSFRDIYNSPLHFGNGTRLTVT.

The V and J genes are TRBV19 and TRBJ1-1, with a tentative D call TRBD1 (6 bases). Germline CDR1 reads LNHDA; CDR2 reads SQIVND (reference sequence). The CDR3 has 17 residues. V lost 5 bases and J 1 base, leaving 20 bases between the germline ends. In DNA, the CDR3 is TGTGCCAGTAGTCCTATACAGGGAGGGCGGGAGAACACTGAAGCTTTCTTT. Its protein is CASSPIQGGRENTEAFF.

CDR3 sequence: CASIRQGKPLVTSNQPQHF. Here the CDR3 DNA reads TGTGCCAGCATCAGACAGGGCAAGCCTCTAGTCACTAGCAATCAGCCCCAGCATTTT. The chain recombines TRBV21-1 with TRBJ1-5; the table's D call of TRBD1 was not tested on the DNA. TRBV21-1 is a pseudogene segment. There are 19 residues in the CDR3.

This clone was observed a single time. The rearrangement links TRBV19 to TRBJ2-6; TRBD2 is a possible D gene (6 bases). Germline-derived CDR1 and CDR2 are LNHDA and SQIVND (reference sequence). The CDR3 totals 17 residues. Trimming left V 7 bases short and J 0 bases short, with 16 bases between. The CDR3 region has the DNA TGTGCCAGTAAGGTCGGGGACTTCTTCTCTGGGGCCAACGTCCTGACTTTC. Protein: CASKVGDFFSGANVLTF.